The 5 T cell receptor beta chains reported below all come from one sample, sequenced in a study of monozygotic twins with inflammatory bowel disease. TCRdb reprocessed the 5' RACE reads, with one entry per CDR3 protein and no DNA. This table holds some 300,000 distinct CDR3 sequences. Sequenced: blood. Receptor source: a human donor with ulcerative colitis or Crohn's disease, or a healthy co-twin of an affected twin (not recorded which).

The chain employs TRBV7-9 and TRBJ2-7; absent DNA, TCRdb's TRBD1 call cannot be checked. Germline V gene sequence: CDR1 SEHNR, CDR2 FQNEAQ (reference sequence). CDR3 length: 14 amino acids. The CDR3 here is CASSPTGGWYEQYF.

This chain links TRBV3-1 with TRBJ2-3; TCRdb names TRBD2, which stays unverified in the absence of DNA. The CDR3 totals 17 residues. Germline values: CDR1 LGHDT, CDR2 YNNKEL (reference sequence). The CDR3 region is CASSLSGTSGSTDTQYF.

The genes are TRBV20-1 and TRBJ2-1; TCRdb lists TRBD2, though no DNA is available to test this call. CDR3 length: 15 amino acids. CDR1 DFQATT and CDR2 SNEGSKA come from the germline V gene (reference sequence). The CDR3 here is CSASRTSGRGDEQFF.

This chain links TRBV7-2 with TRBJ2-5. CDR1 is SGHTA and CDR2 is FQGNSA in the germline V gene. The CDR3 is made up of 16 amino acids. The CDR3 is CASSFWGSRVQETQYF. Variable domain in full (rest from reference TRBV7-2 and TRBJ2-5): GAGVSQSPSNKVTEKGKDVELRCDPISGHTALYWYRQSLGQGLEFLIYFQGNSAPDKSGLPSDRFSAERTGGSVSTLTIQRTQQEDSAVYLCASSFWGSRVQETQYFGPGTRLLVL.

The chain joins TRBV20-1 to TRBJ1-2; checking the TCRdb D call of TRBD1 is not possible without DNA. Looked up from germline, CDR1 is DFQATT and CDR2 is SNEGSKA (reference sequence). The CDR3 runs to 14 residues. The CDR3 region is CSAREGASNYGYTF.